This entry concerns a single T cell receptor (beta chain). Trimming removed 4 bases from V and 1 base from J; junction bases left unmatched: 4. CDR1 is SGHRS and CDR2 is YFSETQ in the germline V gene. The CDR3 runs 15 residues. This sample was taken from a study of beta chain features in type 1 diabetes. The sequenced template was cDNA made from the entire isolated RNA. Assay: immunoSEQ multiplex PCR; the TCRdb copy retains only in-frame clones and omits some. The data contain 200,000 to 250,000 clones, 27% of them singletons. The origin of this receptor is a man younger than 45 in good health. The material sequenced was central memory CD4+ T cells from blood. The rearrangement uses TRBV5-1 and TRBJ1-5, with 8 nucleotides matching TRBD1. The CDR3 nucleotides read TGCGCCAGCAGCCCATGGACAGGGAGCAATCAGCCCCAGCATTTT. Amino acid sequence: CASSPWTGSNQPQHF.